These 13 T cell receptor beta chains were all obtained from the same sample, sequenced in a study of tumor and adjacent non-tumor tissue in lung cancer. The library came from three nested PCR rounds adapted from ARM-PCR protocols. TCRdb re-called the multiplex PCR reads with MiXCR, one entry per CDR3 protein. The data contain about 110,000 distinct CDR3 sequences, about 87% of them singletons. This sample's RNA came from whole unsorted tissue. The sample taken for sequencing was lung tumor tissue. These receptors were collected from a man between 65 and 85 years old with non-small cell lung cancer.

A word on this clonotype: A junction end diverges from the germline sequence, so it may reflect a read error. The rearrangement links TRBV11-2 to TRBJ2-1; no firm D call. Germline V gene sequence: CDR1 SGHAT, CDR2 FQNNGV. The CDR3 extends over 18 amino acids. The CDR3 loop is CARSLHVRHWASYNELFF. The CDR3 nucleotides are TGTGCCAGGAGCTTACATGTGCGGCACTGGGCCTCCTACAATGAGCTGTTCTTC.

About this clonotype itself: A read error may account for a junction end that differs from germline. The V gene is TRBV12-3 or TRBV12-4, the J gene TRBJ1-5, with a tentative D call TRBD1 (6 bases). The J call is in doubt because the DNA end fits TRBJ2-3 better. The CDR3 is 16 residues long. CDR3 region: CASSFKAFGGKQPQYF. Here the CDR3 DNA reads TGTGCCAGTAGTTTTAAGGCCTTTGGGGGCAAACAGCCCCAGTATTTT.

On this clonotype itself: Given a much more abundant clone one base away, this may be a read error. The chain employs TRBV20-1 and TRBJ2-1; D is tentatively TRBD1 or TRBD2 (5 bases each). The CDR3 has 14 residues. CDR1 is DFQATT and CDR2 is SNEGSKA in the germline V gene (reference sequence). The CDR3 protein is CGARGVPPYNEQFF. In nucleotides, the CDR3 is TGCGGTGCTAGAGGGGTTCCTCCCTACAATGAGCAGTTCTTC.

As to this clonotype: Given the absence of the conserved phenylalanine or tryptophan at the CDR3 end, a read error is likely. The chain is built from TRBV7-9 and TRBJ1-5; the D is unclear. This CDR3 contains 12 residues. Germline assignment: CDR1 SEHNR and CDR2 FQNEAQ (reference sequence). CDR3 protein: CASSPCNRPQHL. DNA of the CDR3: TGTGCCAGCAGCCCTTGCAATCGGCCCCAGCATCTT.

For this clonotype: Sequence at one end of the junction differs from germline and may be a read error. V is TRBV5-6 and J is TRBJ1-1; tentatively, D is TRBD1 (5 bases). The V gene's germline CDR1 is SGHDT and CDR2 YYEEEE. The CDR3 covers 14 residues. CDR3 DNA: TGTGCCAGCAGCCTCGATTTTGGTGGGACTGAAGCTTTCTTC. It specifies CASSLDFGGTEAFF.

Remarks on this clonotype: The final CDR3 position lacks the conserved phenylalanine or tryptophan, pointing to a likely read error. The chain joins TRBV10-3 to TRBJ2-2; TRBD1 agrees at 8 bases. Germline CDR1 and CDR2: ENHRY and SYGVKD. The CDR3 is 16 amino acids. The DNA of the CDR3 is TGTGCCATCAGTACCAGAGGACAGGGACACACCAGGGAGCTGTTTATT. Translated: CAISTRGQGHTRELFI.

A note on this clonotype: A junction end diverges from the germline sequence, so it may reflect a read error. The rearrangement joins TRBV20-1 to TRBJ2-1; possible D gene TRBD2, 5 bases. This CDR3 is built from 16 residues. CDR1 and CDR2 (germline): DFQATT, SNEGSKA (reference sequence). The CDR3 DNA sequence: TGCAGTGCTAAAGGTGCTCGGGCGGGCACCTACAATGAGCATTTCTTC. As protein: CSAKGARAGTYNEHFF.

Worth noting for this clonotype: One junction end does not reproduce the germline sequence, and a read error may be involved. CDR3 in DNA: TGTGCCAGCAGTTTACTAGCGGACTACGAGCAATACTTC. The encoded protein is CASSLLADYEQYF. The J gene is TRBJ2-7, the V gene TRBV28; 7 nucleotides line up with TRBD2. Germline V gene sequence: CDR1 MDHEN, CDR2 SYDVKM. The CDR3 totals 13 residues.

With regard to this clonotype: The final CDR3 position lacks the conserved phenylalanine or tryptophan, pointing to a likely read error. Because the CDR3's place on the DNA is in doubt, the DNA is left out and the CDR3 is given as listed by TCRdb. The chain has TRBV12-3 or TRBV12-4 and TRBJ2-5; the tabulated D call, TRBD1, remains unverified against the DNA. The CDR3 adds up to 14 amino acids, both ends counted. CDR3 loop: CASSFRDRQETRYI.

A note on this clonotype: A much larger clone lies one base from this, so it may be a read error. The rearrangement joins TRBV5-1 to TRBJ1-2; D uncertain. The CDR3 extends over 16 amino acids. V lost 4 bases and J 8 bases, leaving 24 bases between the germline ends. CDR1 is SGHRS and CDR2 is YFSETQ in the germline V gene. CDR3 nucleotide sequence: TGCGCCAGCAGCGAGGGATTTAGCCCCCTTACGGGCGGCTACACCTTC. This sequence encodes CASSEGFSPLTGGYTF.

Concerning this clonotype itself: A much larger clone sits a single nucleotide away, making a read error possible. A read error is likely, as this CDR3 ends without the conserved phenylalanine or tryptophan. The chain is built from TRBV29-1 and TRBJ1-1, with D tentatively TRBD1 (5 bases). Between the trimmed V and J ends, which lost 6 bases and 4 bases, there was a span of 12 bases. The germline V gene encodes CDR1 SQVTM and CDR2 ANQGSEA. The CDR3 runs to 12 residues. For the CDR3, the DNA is TGCAGCGTGACGGGGGTGGGCACTGAAGCTTTCTAT. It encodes CSVTGVGTEAFY.

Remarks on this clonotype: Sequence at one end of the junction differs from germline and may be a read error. The CDR3 loop reads CTSSLGAGAAGELFF. CDR3 in DNA: TGTACCAGCAGCTTGGGTGCAGGGGCCGCCGGGGAGCTGTTTTTT. The rearrangement joins TRBV5-4 to TRBJ2-2, with D tentatively TRBD1 (6 bases). This CDR3 comprises 15 residues. Germline CDR1 reads SGHNT; CDR2 reads YYREEE (reference sequence).

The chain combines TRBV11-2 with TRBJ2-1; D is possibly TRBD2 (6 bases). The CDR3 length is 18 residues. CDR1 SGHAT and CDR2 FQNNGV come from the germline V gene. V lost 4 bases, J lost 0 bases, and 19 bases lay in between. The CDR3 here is CASSYAVRDWASYNEQFF. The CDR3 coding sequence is TGTGCCAGCAGCTATGCCGTGCGGGATTGGGCCTCCTACAATGAGCAGTTCTTC.